Listed below are T cell receptor beta chains from one sample, sequenced in a study of blood T cell repertoires in COVID-19. Using immunoSEQ multiplex PCR, the repertoire was profiled, and TCRdb retains in-frame clones only, with some absent. The sample lists over 200,000 clones; approximately 87% were seen once. Sequencing was done on a sample of peripheral blood. Receptor source: a woman between 65 and 79 years old with active or convalescent COVID-19. CDR3s include the opening cysteine and the closing phenylalanine or tryptophan. A D gene is named only where the DNA matches it firmly.

TRBV4-1	NA	TRBJ2-7	CASSRDGTLGGYEQYF
TRBV6-5	NA	TRBJ1-6	CASTAHEDNSPLHF
TRBV18	NA	TRBJ2-7	CASSWAGNYEQYF
TRBV30	TRBD2	TRBJ2-1	CAWRRGLIPYNEQFF
TRBV14	NA	TRBJ2-7	CASSQDMQGVYEQYF
TRBV6-2/TRBV6-3	TRBD1	TRBJ1-5	CASSYSRPDRGGQPQHF
TRBV16	TRBD1	TRBJ1-1	CASSPDLDRGHTEAFF
TRBV7-2	NA	TRBJ1-4	CASSPDRNFGHEKLFF
TRBV7-9	TRBD2	TRBJ2-3	CASSLASGGSTDTQYF
TRBV6-1	NA	TRBJ1-1	CASSEAFLRGSGAFF
TRBV19	NA	TRBJ2-3	CASSPPGSWSTQYF
TRBV5-1	NA	TRBJ2-2	CASTGRTDTGELFF
TRBV3-1/TRBV3-2	NA	TRBJ1-5	CALWLGEDNQPQHF
TRBV30	TRBD1	TRBJ2-3	CAWSVQGGTDTQYF
TRBV5-4	NA	TRBJ2-1	CASSFGQSSYNEQFF
TRBV9	TRBD1	TRBJ2-7	CASSVGGQGNEQYF